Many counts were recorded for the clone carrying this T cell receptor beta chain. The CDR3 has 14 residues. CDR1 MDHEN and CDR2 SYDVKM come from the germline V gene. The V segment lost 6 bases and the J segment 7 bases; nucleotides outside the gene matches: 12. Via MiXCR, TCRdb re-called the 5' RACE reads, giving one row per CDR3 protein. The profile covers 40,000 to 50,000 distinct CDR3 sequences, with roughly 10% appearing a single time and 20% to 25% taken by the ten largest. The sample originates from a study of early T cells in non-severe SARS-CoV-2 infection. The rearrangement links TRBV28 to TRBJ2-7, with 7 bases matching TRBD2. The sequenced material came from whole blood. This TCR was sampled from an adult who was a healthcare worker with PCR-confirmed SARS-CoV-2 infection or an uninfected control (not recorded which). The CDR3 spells CASSPGGTWEEQYF. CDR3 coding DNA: TGTGCCAGCAGCCCCGGGGGGACCTGGGAAGAGCAGTACTTC.